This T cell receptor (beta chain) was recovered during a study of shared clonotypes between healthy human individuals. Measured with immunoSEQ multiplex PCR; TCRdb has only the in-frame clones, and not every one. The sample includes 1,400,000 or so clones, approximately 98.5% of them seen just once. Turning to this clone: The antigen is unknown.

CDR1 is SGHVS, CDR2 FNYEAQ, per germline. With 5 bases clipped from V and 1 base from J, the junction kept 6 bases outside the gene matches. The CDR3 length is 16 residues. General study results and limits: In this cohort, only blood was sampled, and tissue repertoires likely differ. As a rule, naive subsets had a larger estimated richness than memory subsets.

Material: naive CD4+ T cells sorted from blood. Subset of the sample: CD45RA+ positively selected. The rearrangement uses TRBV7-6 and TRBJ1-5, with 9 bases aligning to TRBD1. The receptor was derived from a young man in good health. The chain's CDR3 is CASSLTGTGSNQPQHF. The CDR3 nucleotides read TGTGCCAGCAGCCTAACCGGGACAGGGAGCAATCAGCCCCAGCATTTT. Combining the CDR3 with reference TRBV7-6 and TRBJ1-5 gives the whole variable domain GAGVSQSPRYKVTKRGQDVALRCDPISGHVSLYWYRQALGQGPEFLTYFNYEAQQDKSGLPNDRFSAERPEGSISTLTIQRTEQRDSAMYRCASSLTGTGSNQPQHFGDGTRLSIL.